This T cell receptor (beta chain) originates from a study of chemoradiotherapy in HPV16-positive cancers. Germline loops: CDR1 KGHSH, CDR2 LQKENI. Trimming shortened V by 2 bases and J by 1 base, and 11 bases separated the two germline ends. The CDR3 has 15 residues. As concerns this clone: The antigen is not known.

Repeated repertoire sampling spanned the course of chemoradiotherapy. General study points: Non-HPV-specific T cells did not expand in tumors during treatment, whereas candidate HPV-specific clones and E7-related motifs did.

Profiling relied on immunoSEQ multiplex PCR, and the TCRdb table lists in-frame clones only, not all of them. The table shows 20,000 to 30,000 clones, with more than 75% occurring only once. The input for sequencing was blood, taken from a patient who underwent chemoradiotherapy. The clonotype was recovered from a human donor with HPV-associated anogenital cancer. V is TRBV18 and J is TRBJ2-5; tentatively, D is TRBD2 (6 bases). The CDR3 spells CASSPGGLTQETQYF. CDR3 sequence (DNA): TGTGCCAGCTCACCAGGGGGACTCACCCAAGAGACCCAGTACTTC.